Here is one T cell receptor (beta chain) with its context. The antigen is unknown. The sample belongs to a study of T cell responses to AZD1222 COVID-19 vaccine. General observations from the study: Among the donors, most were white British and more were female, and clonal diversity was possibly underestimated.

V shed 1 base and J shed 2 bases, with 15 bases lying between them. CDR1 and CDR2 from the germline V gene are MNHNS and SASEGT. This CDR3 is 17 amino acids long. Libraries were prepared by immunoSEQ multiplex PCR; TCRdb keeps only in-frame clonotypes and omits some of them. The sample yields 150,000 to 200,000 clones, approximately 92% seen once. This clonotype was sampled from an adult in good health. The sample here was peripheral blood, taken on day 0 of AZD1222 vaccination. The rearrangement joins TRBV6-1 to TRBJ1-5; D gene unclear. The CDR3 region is CASSEGSKALGNQPQHF. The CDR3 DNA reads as TGTGCCAGCAGTGAAGGCAGTAAAGCATTGGGCAATCAGCCCCAGCATTTT.